This T cell receptor beta chain was sequenced for a study of CD8+CD57+ T cells in acquired aplastic anemia. The wider study: Across the sorted CD4+ and CD8+ cells, DNA amounts averaged approximately 3 ug.

By flow cytometry, patients selected for sequencing had shown an expansion of CD8+CD57+ cells. Each patient had severe acquired aplastic anemia. The template used for profiling TCR beta VDJ and CDR3 was genomic DNA. MiXCR was run by TCRdb on the reads, yielding one entry per CDR3 protein. The sample consists of about 160,000 distinct CDR3 sequences, 48% of them appearing once. Germline V gives CDR1 KGHDR, CDR2 SFDVKD. There are 15 residues in the CDR3. The V and J ends lost 3 bases and 6 bases respectively, with 17 bases between them. The table lists this clonotype with many counts. The clonotype originates from a human donor with aplastic anemia. Input material: sorted CD4+, CD8+, or CD8+CD57+ T cells (not recorded which) from PBMCs. This chain connects TRBV24-1 to TRBJ2-7; D tentatively fits TRBD1 or TRBD2 (5 bases each). The CDR3 here is CATSDPGTSGGEQYF. The CDR3, as DNA: TGTGCCACCAGTGATCCCGGGACCTCGGGCGGCGAGCAGTACTTC.